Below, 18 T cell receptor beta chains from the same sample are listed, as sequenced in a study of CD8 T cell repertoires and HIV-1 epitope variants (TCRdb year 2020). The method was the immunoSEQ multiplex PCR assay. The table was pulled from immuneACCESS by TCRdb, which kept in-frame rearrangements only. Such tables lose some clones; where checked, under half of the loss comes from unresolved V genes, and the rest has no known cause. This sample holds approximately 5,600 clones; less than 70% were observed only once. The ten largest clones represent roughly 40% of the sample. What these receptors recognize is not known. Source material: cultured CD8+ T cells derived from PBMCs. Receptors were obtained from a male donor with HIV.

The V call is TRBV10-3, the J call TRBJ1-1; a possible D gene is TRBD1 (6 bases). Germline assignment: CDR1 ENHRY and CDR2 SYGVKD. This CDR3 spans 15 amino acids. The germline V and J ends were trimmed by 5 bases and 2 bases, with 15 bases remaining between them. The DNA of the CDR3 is TGTGCCATCAGTACAGGGACAAGTGATAACACTGAAGCTTTCTTT. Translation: CAISTGTSDNTEAFF.

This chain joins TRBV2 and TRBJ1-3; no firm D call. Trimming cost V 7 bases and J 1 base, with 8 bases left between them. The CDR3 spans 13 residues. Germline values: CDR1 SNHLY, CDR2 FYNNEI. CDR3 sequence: CASISGSGNTIYF. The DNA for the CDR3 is TGTGCCAGCATTTCCGGGTCTGGAAACACCATATATTTT. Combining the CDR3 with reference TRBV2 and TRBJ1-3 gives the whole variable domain EPEVTQTPSHQVTQMGQEVILRCVPISNHLYFYWYRQILGQKVEFLVSFYNNEISEKSEIFDDQFSVERPDGSNFTLKIRSTKLEDSAMYFCASISGSGNTIYFGEGSWLTVV.

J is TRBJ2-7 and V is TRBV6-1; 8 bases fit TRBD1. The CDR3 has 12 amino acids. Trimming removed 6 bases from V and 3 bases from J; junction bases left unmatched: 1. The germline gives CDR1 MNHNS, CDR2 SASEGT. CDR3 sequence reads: CASSGTGYEQYF. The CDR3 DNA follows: TGTGCCAGCAGCGGGACAGGCTACGAGCAGTACTTC.

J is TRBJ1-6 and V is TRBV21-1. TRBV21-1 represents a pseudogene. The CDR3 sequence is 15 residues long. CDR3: CASSKGGPYNSPLHF. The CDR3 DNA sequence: TGTGCCAGCAGCAAAGGAGGGCCCTATAATTCACCCCTCCACTTT.

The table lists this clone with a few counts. This chain's CDR3 is CASSIMGSGNEQFF. The DNA of the CDR3 is TGTGCCAGTAGTATCATGGGGTCGGGGAATGAGCAGTTCTTC. The chain links TRBV19 to TRBJ2-1; tentatively, D is TRBD2 (5 bases). Germline V gene sequence: CDR1 LNHDA, CDR2 SQIVND (reference sequence). This CDR3 contains 14 residues. V lost 3 bases to trimming and J lost 7 bases, with 13 bases between them.

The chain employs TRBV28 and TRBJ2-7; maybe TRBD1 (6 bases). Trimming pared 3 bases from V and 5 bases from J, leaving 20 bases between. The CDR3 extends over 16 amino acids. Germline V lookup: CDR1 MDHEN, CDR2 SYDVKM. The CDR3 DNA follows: TGTGCCAGCAGTTTTTCCGGCAGGGGCCCTTACGACGAGCAGTACTTC. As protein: CASSFSGRGPYDEQYF.

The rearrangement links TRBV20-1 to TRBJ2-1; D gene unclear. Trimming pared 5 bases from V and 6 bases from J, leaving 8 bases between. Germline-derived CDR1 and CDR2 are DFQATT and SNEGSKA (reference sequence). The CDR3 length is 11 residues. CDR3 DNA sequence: TGCAGTGCTTCAACATCCAATGAGCAGTTCTTC. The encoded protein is CSASTSNEQFF.

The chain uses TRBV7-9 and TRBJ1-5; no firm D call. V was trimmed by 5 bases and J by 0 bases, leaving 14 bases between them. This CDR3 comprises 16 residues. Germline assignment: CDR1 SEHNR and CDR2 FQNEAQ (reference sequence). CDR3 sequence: CASSPGEMGSNQPQHF. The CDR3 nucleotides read TGTGCCAGCAGCCCGGGCGAAATGGGTAGCAATCAGCCCCAGCATTTT. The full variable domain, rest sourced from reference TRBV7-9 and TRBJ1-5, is DTGVSQNPRHKITKRGQNVTFRCDPISEHNRLYWYRQTLGQGPEFLTYFQNEAQLEKSRLLSDRFSAERPKGSFSTLEIQRTEQGDSAMYLCASSPGEMGSNQPQHFGDGTRLSIL.

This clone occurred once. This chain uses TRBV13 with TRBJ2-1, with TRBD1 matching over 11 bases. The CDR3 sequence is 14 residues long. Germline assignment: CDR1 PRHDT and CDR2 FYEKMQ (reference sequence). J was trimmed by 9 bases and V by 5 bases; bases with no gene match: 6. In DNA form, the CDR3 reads TGTGCCAGCAGCGCCTGGACAGGGGGCATTGAGCAGTTCTTC. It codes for CASSAWTGGIEQFF.

The CDR3 loop reads CASSTTGGPTEAFF. The CDR3 nucleotides are TGTGCCAGTAGCACGACAGGGGGTCCCACTGAAGCTTTCTTT. V gene TRBV19 combines with J gene TRBJ1-1, with 9 bases lining up with TRBD1. There are 14 residues in the CDR3. V lost 6 bases and J lost 4; bases outside the gene matches: 6. Germline lookup yields CDR1 LNHDA and CDR2 SQIVND (reference sequence).

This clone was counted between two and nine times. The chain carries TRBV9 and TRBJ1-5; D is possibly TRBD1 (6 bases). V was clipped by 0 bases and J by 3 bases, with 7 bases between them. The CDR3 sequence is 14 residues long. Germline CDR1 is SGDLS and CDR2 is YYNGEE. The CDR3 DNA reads TGTGCCAGCAGCGTAGGGGGGCTCAATCAGCCCCAGCATTTT. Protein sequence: CASSVGGLNQPQHF.

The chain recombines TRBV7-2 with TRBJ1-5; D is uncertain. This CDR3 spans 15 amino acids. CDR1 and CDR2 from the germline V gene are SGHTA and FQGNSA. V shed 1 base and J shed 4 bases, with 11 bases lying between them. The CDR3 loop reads CASSLDVFVNQPQHF. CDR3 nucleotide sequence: TGTGCCAGCAGCTTAGACGTCTTTGTGAATCAGCCCCAGCATTTT. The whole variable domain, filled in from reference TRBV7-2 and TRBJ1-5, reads GAGVSQSPSNKVTEKGKDVELRCDPISGHTALYWYRQSLGQGLEFLIYFQGNSAPDKSGLPSDRFSAERTGGSVSTLTIQRTQQEDSAVYLCASSLDVFVNQPQHFGDGTRLSIL.

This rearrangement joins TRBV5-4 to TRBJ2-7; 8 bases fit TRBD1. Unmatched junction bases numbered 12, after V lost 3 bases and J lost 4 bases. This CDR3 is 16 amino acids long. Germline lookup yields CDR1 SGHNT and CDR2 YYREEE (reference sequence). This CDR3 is CASSWQSTRGLYEQYF. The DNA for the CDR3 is TGTGCCAGCAGCTGGCAGTCGACCAGGGGGCTATACGAGCAGTACTTC.

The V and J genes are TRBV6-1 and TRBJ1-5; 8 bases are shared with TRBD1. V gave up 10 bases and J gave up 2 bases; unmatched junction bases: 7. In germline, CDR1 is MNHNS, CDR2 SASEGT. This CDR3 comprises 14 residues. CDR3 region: CATSGGVRNQPQHF. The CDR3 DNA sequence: TGTGCCACATCAGGGGGCGTTCGCAATCAGCCCCAGCATTTT.

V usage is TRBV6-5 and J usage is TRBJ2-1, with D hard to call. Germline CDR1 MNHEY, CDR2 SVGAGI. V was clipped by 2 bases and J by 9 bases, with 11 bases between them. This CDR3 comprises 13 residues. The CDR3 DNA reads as TGTGCCAGCAGTTACGGCCAGCTCATTGAGCAGTTCTTC. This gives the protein CASSYGQLIEQFF.

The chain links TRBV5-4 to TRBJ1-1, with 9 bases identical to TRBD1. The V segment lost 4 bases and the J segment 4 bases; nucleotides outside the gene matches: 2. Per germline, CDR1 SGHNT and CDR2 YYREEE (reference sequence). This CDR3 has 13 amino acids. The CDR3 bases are TGTGCCAGCAGCCAGGACAGGGGCACTGAAGCTTTCTTT. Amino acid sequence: CASSQDRGTEAFF.

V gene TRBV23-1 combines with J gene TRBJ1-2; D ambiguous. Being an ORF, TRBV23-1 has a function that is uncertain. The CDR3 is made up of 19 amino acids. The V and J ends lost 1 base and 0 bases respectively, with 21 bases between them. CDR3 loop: CASSQFRSDRSTANYGYTF. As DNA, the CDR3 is TGCGCCAGCAGTCAATTTAGGAGCGATAGGAGTACAGCTAACTATGGCTACACCTTC.

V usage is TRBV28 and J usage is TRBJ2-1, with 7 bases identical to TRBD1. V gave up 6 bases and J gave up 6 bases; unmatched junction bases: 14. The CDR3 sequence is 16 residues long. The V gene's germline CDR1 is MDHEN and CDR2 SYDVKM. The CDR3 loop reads CASRKEGTVRSNEQFF. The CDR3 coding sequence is TGTGCCAGCAGGAAAGAAGGGACAGTTAGGTCCAATGAGCAGTTCTTC.